These T cell receptor beta chains were read from a single sample in a study of cytomegalovirus exposure and HLA in healthy donors. Generated by immunoSEQ multiplex PCR, the TCRdb table keeps only in-frame clones and is missing some. The data hold about 83,000 clones, with about 79% observed a single time. Sequencing input: PBMCs. Receptor source: a man aged 18-30 years in good health and CMV-seropositive. Both conserved end residues are part of each CDR3. The D gene is left open where the match is weak. Not every row has a clone size; where given, it reads once, few, many or a size class.

D,size,J,V,CDR3,DNA
.,.,TRBJ2-1,TRBV9,CASSALDWGSYNEQFF,TGTGCCAGCAGCGCCTTGGACTGGGGCTCCTACAATGAGCAGTTCTTC
.,.,TRBJ2-7,TRBV29-1,CSASGPAYEQYF,TGCAGCGCGAGCGGGCCCGCCTACGAGCAGTACTTC
.,.,TRBJ2-1,TRBV5-1,CASTRAGPYNEQFF,TGCGCCAGCACCCGAGCGGGCCCCTACAATGAGCAGTTCTTC
.,.,TRBJ1-1,TRBV7-6,CASSSTRRTEAFF,TGTGCCAGCAGCTCCACCAGGAGGACTGAAGCTTTCTTT
TRBD2,.,TRBJ2-1,TRBV6-1,CASSVTREGRGEQFF,TGTGCCAGCAGTGTAACGCGGGAGGGCCGCGGGGAGCAGTTCTTC
.,.,TRBJ2-6,TRBV14,CASSPRVGGANVLTF,TGTGCCAGCAGCCCCCGAGTTGGTGGGGCCAACGTCCTGACTTTC
.,.,TRBJ2-1,TRBV27,CASSLGGYEQFF,TGTGCCAGCAGTTTGGGAGGTTATGAGCAGTTCTTC
.,.,TRBJ1-1,TRBV7-8,CASSFNKSPKPEAFF,TGTGCCAGCAGCTTTAATAAATCGCCTAAGCCTGAAGCTTTCTTT
.,.,TRBJ1-5,TRBV6-1,CASSEVIKGLDQPQHF,TGTGCCAGCAGTGAAGTCATTAAGGGGTTAGATCAGCCCCAGCATTTT
TRBD1,few,TRBJ1-4,TRBV7-9,CASSPGQDEKLFF,TGTGCCAGCAGCCCTGGACAGGACGAAAAACTGTTTTTT
TRBD2,.,TRBJ2-3,TRBV28,CASRDVSGSADTQYF,TGTGCCAGCCGCGATGTCAGCGGGAGCGCAGATACGCAGTATTTT
.,.,TRBJ2-6,TRBV28,CASSPTRASGANVLTF,TGTGCCAGCAGTCCGACCAGGGCCTCTGGGGCCAACGTCCTGACTTTC
.,.,TRBJ1-2,TRBV29-1,CSAREHRYGYTF,TGCAGCGCCAGGGAACACAGATATGGCTACACCTTC
TRBD2,few,TRBJ2-3,TRBV4-1,CASSPLAASTDTQYF,TGCGCCAGCAGCCCACTAGCGGCCAGCACAGATACGCAGTATTTT
.,.,TRBJ2-7,TRBV5-1,CASSVEETLLYEQYF,TGCGCCAGCAGCGTTGAAGAAACTCTCCTCTACGAGCAGTACTTC
TRBD2,few,TRBJ2-7,TRBV10-1,CASSEGPTSGRSYSYEQYF,TGCGCCAGCAGTGAGGGGCCGACTAGCGGGAGGAGTTACTCCTACGAGCAGTACTTC
TRBD2,.,TRBJ2-5,TRBV29-1,CSVVAGDRETQYF,TGCAGCGTCGTCGCGGGGGATCGGGAGACCCAGTACTTC
.,.,TRBJ2-7,TRBV5-4,CASDGTSSDGKEEQYF,TGTGCCAGCGACGGGACCTCTAGCGACGGGAAGGAAGAGCAGTACTTC
.,.,TRBJ1-1,TRBV25-1,CASSESGGLTEAFF,TGTGCCAGCAGTGAATCGGGGGGGCTCACTGAAGCTTTCTTT
.,.,TRBJ2-1,TRBV28,CASRPDSANYNEQFF,TGTGCCAGCAGGCCGGACTCGGCGAATTACAATGAGCAGTTCTTC
.,once,TRBJ2-5,TRBV11-2,CASSFLGRGPRVGKTQYF,TGTGCCAGCAGCTTTTTGGGTCGGGGTCCTAGGGTGGGGAAGACCCAGTACTTC
.,.,TRBJ1-5,TRBV4-1,CASSQVWGPNQPQHF,TGCGCCAGCAGCCAAGTGTGGGGGCCGAATCAGCCCCAGCATTTT
.,few,TRBJ1-1,TRBV25-1,CASSFSSNTEAFF,TGTGCCAGCAGTTTTAGCTCGAACACTGAAGCTTTCTTT
TRBD1,once,TRBJ2-3,TRBV5-4,CASSSKRQGVPDTQYF,TGTGCCAGCAGCTCCAAAAGACAGGGTGTGCCAGATACGCAGTATTTT
.,.,TRBJ2-2,TRBV7-3,CASSRVPGELFF,TGTGCCAGCAGCCGAGTGCCCGGGGAGCTGTTTTTT
TRBD1,.,TRBJ1-1,TRBV28,CASFTGGLITEAFF,TGTGCCAGCTTTACAGGGGGCTTGATCACTGAAGCTTTCTTT
TRBD1,once,TRBJ1-2,TRBV15,CATSREERDRYGYTF,TGTGCCACCAGCAGAGAGGAAAGGGACAGATATGGCTACACCTTC
TRBD1,.,TRBJ2-1,TRBV9,CASAGTGNYNEQFF,TGTGCCAGCGCCGGGACAGGGAACTACAATGAGCAGTTCTTC
.,.,TRBJ2-5,TRBV5-1,CASSLEQRETQYF,TGCGCCAGCAGCTTAGAACAGCGGGAGACCCAGTACTTC
.,once,TRBJ1-2,TRBV7-9,CASSWRDNYGYTF,TGTGCCAGCAGCTGGCGGGATAACTATGGCTACACCTTC
.,.,TRBJ2-1,TRBV27,CASSTRARAGEQFF,TGTGCCAGCAGTACGCGCGCCCGAGCCGGTGAGCAGTTCTTC
.,.,TRBJ2-5,TRBV5-6,CASSLSRAEETQYF,TGTGCCAGCAGCTTGAGCAGGGCCGAAGAGACCCAGTACTTC
.,.,TRBJ1-4,TRBV11-2,CASSHLVEKLFF,TGTGCCAGCAGCCACTTGGTCGAAAAACTGTTTTTT
.,few,TRBJ1-2,TRBV5-1,CASSLGQERGYTF,TGCGCCAGCAGCTTGGGCCAGGAAAGGGGCTACACCTTC
TRBD1,.,TRBJ2-6,TRBV19,CASRTGTGLRSSGANVLTF,TGTGCCAGTAGAACGGGGACAGGGCTGCGAAGCTCTGGGGCCAACGTCCTGACTTTC
TRBD2,.,TRBJ2-2,TRBV6-5,CASSFRTSGRTGELFF,TGTGCCAGCAGTTTCCGGACTAGCGGTCGAACCGGGGAGCTGTTTTTT
TRBD1,.,TRBJ1-1,TRBV29-1,CSVVNLWTGTSPNTEAFF,TGCAGCGTCGTAAACCTTTGGACAGGCACCTCACCCAACACTGAAGCTTTCTTT
.,.,TRBJ1-1,TRBV28,CASSLQSVNTEAFF,TGTGCCAGCAGTTTGCAATCGGTGAACACTGAAGCTTTCTTT
.,few,TRBJ2-3,TRBV29-1,CSVEGNTGDTQYF,TGCAGCGTTGAAGGAAATACAGGGGATACGCAGTATTTT
.,few,TRBJ1-5,TRBV4-1,CASSLGHRNQPQHF,TGCGCCAGCAGCCTGGGACACAGAAATCAGCCCCAGCATTTT
.,.,TRBJ2-7,TRBV6-1,CASSERAGPGSYEQYF,TGTGCCAGCAGTGAAAGGGCGGGGCCGGGCTCCTACGAGCAGTACTTC
.,.,TRBJ2-7,TRBV11-2,CASSPSDVEQYF,TGTGCCAGCAGCCCCAGCGACGTCGAGCAGTACTTC
TRBD2,once,TRBJ2-5,TRBV2,CASTGGMGETQYF,TGTGCCAGCACGGGGGGTATGGGAGAGACCCAGTACTTC
TRBD2,once,TRBJ2-1,TRBV6-1,CASSPLAGGEQFF,TGTGCCAGTTCCCCACTAGCGGGAGGTGAGCAGTTCTTC
.,once,TRBJ1-6,TRBV28,CASSWANNSPLHF,TGTGCCAGCAGTTGGGCGAATAATTCACCCCTCCACTTT
TRBD2,few,TRBJ2-1,TRBV6-1,CASSERTRRSFEQFF,TGTGCCAGCAGTGAAAGGACTAGAAGGTCGTTTGAGCAGTTCTTC
TRBD2,.,TRBJ2-3,TRBV10-3,CAISSGLLTDTQYF,TGTGCCATCAGTTCGGGACTACTCACAGATACGCAGTATTTT
TRBD2,.,TRBJ2-7,TRBV18,CATAYGRDYEQYF,TGTGCCACCGCCTACGGGAGGGACTACGAGCAGTACTTC
.,.,TRBJ1-1,TRBV6-1,CASSRQNTEAFF,TGTGCCAGCAGTCGACAGAACACTGAAGCTTTCTTT
.,.,TRBJ2-7,TRBV10-3,CAISREYEQYF,TGTGCCATCAGCAGGGAATACGAGCAGTACTTC
.,.,TRBJ1-1,TRBV11-2,CASSATVQNTEAFF,TGTGCCAGCAGCGCGACAGTCCAGAACACTGAAGCTTTCTTT
TRBD2,.,TRBJ2-1,TRBV19,CASRGLAGYNEQFF,TGTGCCAGTAGGGGACTAGCGGGATACAATGAGCAGTTCTTC
.,.,TRBJ2-7,TRBV10-1,CASSESGPAAHEQYF,TGCGCCAGCAGTGAGTCAGGCCCCGCGGCCCACGAGCAGTACTTC
.,.,TRBJ1-5,TRBV19,CASSLRSYQPQHF,TGTGCCAGTAGTCTCCGGAGTTATCAGCCCCAGCATTTT
TRBD2,.,TRBJ2-7,TRBV7-8,CASSLGGGYEQYF,TGTGCCAGCAGCTTAGGGGGGGGTTACGAGCAGTACTTC